The clone carrying this T cell receptor beta chain occurred once. The sample belongs to a study of T cell changes during pregnancy in multiple sclerosis. Assay used: immunoSEQ multiplex PCR; TCRdb lists only in-frame clones, some missing. The repertoire holds about 50,000 clones, with approximately 94% as singletons. The CDR3 is 15 residues long. The V and J ends lost 4 bases and 8 bases, in that order; junction bases with no gene match: 6. From germline, CDR1 is MNHNS and CDR2 SASEGT. The source is a female donor with multiple sclerosis, enrolled in a pregnancy study. This material consisted of CD8+ T cells from peripheral blood mononuclear cells, taken in the first trimester of pregnancy. The J gene is TRBJ2-1, the V gene TRBV6-1, with TRBD2 identical over 12 bases. Written as DNA, the CDR3 is TGTGCCAGCAGTGGACTAGCGGGAGTCGTGGATGAGCAGTTCTTC. Protein sequence: CASSGLAGVVDEQFF.